This T cell receptor beta chain was sequenced for a study of T cells in tuberculosis. Study-level information: In South Africa, adults with active tuberculosis were compared with IGRA-negative and latently infected IGRA-positive adolescents. Study observations and caveats: The TCR-beta difference was not significant; alpha differences partly reflected length. GEM motif frequencies gave 70% accuracy; the GMM repertoire gave 80% to 90%.

About this clone itself: The antigen is undetermined.

The germline V and J ends were trimmed by 10 bases and 1 base, with 14 bases remaining between them. Germline loops: CDR1 SGHTA, CDR2 FQGNSA. CDR3 length equals 13 residues. Regarding time point: new active TB diagnosis, blood taken before or within 7 days of starting treatment. Repertoires were generated with immunoSEQ multiplex PCR, while TCRdb's copy carries only in-frame clones and drops some. Here the sample spans about 37,000 clones, roughly 90% being singletons. The specimen comprised PBMCs, sampled at tuberculosis diagnosis. This receptor was obtained from an adult with tuberculosis. The chain joins TRBV7-2 to TRBJ2-7; D is perhaps TRBD1 (6 bases). CDR3 in DNA: TGTGCCACCTTCGGACAGCATTCCTACGAGCAGTACTTC. This sequence encodes CATFGQHSYEQYF.